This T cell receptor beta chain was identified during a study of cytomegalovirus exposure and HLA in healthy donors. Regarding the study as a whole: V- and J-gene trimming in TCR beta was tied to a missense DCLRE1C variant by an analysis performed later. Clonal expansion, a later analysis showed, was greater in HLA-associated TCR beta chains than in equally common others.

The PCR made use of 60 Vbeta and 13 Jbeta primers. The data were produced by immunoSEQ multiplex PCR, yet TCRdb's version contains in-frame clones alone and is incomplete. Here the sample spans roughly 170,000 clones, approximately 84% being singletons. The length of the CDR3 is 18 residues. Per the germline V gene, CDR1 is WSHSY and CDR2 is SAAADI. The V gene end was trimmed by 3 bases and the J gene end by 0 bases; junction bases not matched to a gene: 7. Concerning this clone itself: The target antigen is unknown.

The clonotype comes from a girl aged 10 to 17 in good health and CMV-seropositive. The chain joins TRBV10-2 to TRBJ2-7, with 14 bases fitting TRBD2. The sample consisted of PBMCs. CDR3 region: CASSEGGTSGGSSYEQYF. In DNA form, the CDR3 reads TGCGCCAGCAGTGAAGGAGGGACTAGCGGGGGAAGCTCCTACGAGCAGTACTTC.